The following is a TCR beta chain sequence with its context. Per the original methods: Counts of nucleated cells, estimated from reference gene primer amplification, were obtained. Profiling relied on immunoSEQ multiplex PCR, and the TCRdb table lists in-frame clones only, not all of them. V and J calls and clone size are copied from that table; D and trimming were computed from the DNA. The sample includes 270,000 or so clones, 85% to 90% of them seen just once. The sample originates from a study of blood T cell repertoires in COVID-19. On the study more broadly: Collection of acute and convalescent COVID-19 samples took place in the United States, Italy and Spain. PBMCs, B-cell-depleted T cells, or T cells were the source of the cDNA or gDNA that made up the material.

This CDR3 has 15 amino acids. V shed 0 bases and J shed 12 bases, with 18 bases lying between them. Germline-derived CDR1 and CDR2 are LGHDT and YNNKEL (reference sequence). The genes are TRBV3-1 (or the pseudogene TRBV3-2) and TRBJ2-1; D is uncertain. The sequence was obtained from a human donor in a cohort sampled during active COVID-19. Sample: peripheral blood. The CDR3 region is CASSQDGAASFGQFF. The CDR3 nucleotides are TGTGCCAGCAGCCAAGATGGCGCGGCCAGCTTTGGGCAGTTCTTC.